This TCR beta chain was identified during a study of blood T cell repertoires in COVID-19. In the original workflow: Counts of nucleated cells, estimated from reference gene primer amplification, were obtained. The data were produced by immunoSEQ multiplex PCR, yet TCRdb's version contains in-frame clones alone and is incomplete. The DNA was the basis for D and trimming; V, J and clone size are from that table. This sample has over 250,000 clones; over 80% occur once, and the top ten carry roughly 6.3%. Trimming cost V 5 bases and J 7 bases; bases outside gene matches: 4. Germline values: CDR1 SEHNR, CDR2 FQNEAQ (reference sequence). The CDR3 runs to 13 residues.

The V gene is TRBV7-9, the J gene TRBJ1-5; 8 nucleotides match TRBD1. Sequenced sample: peripheral blood. The receptor comes from a woman aged 45-65 years with COVID-19, enrolled during active disease. CDR3 sequence (DNA): TGTGCCAGCAGCCCAGGGGGCAGACAGCCCCAGCATTTT. It specifies CASSPGGRQPQHF.